Detailed here is one T cell receptor (beta chain). Its antigen is as yet unknown. The data belong to a study of blood T cells in healthy people across ages. Overall study results and limits: The study regarded diversity estimates from one million T cells as underestimates.

Trimming shortened V by 0 bases and J by 4 bases, and 13 bases separated the two germline ends. Germline loops: CDR1 ENHRY, CDR2 SYGVKD. The CDR3 extends over 16 amino acids. A second PCR of about 7 to 11 cycles used a sample-barcoded 5' primer and a J-beta primer mix. Every individual sample yielded 2.5 million or more paired-end reads (each containing CDR3). Each CDR3 protein gets one entry after TCRdb re-called the 5' RACE reads with MiXCR. The sample carries fewer than 2 million distinct CDR3 sequences, roughly two fifths recorded once. The chain joins TRBV10-3 to TRBJ2-1; D may be TRBD2 (6 bases). Sequenced material: blood. This receptor was identified in a human donor in good health. DNA for the CDR3: TGTGCCATCAGTGAGTCGAGCTGGGAGGCTTACAATGAGCAGTTCTTC. Translation gives CAISESSWEAYNEQFF.